The T cell receptor beta chain under discussion was sequenced for a study of T-cell memory formation after mild COVID-19. TCRdb independently ran MiXCR on the 5' RACE reads; one entry per CDR3 protein. The table includes about 250,000 distinct CDR3 sequences, 15% detected once. This clonotype was detected a few times. What it binds is unknown. Trimming cost V 4 bases and J 1 base; bases outside gene matches: 9. The CDR3 spans 17 residues. From germline, CDR1 is SEHNR and CDR2 FQNEAQ (reference sequence). Findings of the study overall: Cross-reactive memory apparently joined, as some responding clones appeared in pre-infection memory.

The clonotype was recovered from an adult woman who had mild COVID-19 (a few samples of this study predate the infection). Cell type and time point are not known. This chain connects TRBV7-9 to TRBJ2-3; 9 bases align to TRBD2. Input material: PBMCs or a T cell subset sorted from them (not recorded which). DNA of the CDR3: TGTGCCAGCAGCTCCCCAGCGGGACTAGCACGCACAGATACGCAGTATTTT. It codes for CASSSPAGLARTDTQYF.